The 21 T cell receptor beta chains below come from one sample, sequenced in a study of blood T cell repertoires in COVID-19. Using immunoSEQ multiplex PCR, the repertoire was profiled, and TCRdb retains in-frame clones only, with some absent. This sample has roughly 250,000 clones, with about 89% found just once. The sample comprised PBMCs or T cells enriched from blood (not recorded which). These receptors were collected from a man aged 40-49 years who had recovered from COVID-19.

This clone has a single count. This rearrangement joins TRBV11-2 to TRBJ2-7; the D gene is possibly TRBD2 (7 bases). The CDR3 is 14 amino acids. The germline gives CDR1 SGHAT, CDR2 FQNNGV. The V end lost 7 bases, the J end lost 3 bases, and 16 bases lay between the germline ends. The CDR3 coding sequence is TGTGCCAGCACCCCCGGGGGGACATACTACGAGCAGTACTTC. Translation gives CASTPGGTYYEQYF.

This clone was detected a few times. The chain uses TRBV5-4 and TRBJ2-7; possibly TRBD1 for D (5 bases). V gave up 0 bases and J gave up 3 bases, with 10 bases separating them. This CDR3 comprises 14 residues. The germline CDR1 and CDR2 sequences are SGHNT and YYREEE (reference sequence). The CDR3 sequence: CASSLERGIYEQYF. The DNA for the CDR3 is TGTGCCAGCAGCTTGGAAAGGGGAATCTACGAGCAGTACTTC.

This chain joins TRBV5-1 and TRBJ2-7, with D possibly TRBD2 on 5 matching bases. CDR1 and CDR2 (germline): SGHRS, YFSETQ. V gave up 2 bases and J gave up 1 base, with 10 bases separating them. The CDR3 length is 14 residues. CDR3 sequence reads: CASSLRGWSYEQYF. The CDR3 nucleotides are TGCGCCAGCAGCTTACGGGGTTGGTCCTACGAGCAGTACTTC.

The V gene is TRBV19, the J gene TRBJ2-2; TRBD2 aligns across 11 bases. Trimming at V came to 3 bases and at J to 7 bases, leaving 7 bases not matched to a gene. The germline gives CDR1 LNHDA, CDR2 SQIVND (reference sequence). This CDR3 contains 16 residues. CDR3 nucleotides: TGTGCCAGTAGTATCTTCCCCGGGACTAGCGGCGGGGAGCTGTTTTTT. The encoded protein is CASSIFPGTSGGELFF.

Notes on this clone: At the DNA level, this CDR3 is encoded by other sequences in the same sample as well. The J gene is TRBJ1-1, the V gene TRBV11-3; 7 positions match TRBD1. V lost 6 bases and J lost 2; bases outside the gene matches: 6. The CDR3 contains 14 residues. The germline V gene has CDR1 SGHNT and CDR2 YENEEA. The CDR3 region is CASSLNRGNTEAFF. CDR3 DNA: TGTGCCAGCAGTTTAAACAGGGGAAACACTGAAGCTTTCTTT.

This chain links TRBV29-1 with TRBJ2-2; 8 bases are shared with TRBD1. Germline V CDR1 and CDR2: SQVTM, ANQGSEA. The CDR3 has 13 residues. V was pared by 6 bases and J by 5 bases, with 5 bases of the junction left unmatched. CDR3 nucleotide sequence: TGCAGCGTGCGACAGGGGAGGACCGGGGAGCTGTTTTTT. Its translation is CSVRQGRTGELFF.

CDR3 sequence (DNA): TGTGCCAGCAGCCCTCGACAGGGTCCTACTGCTGAGCAGTACTTC. It translates to CASSPRQGPTAEQYF. The chain combines TRBV7-8 with TRBJ2-7, with 7 bases matching TRBD1. Trimming took 5 bases from V and 7 from J; bases not matched to a gene: 14. Per the germline V gene, CDR1 is SGHVS and CDR2 is FQNEAQ. This CDR3 has 15 amino acids.

CDR3 loop: CASSSVTGTLYEQYF. The CDR3 DNA reads as TGTGCCAGCAGCTCAGTAACCGGGACACTCTACGAGCAGTACTTC. The V call is TRBV7-9, the J call TRBJ2-7, with D possibly being TRBD1 (6 bases). The V gene lost 4 bases and the J gene lost 3 bases, with 16 bases spanning the gap. CDR3 length: 15 amino acids. The V gene's germline CDR1 is SEHNR and CDR2 FQNEAQ (reference sequence).

The V and J genes are TRBV18 and TRBJ1-5, with D possibly matching TRBD1 (5 bases). The CDR3 covers 15 residues. V lost 3 bases, J lost 6 bases, and 15 bases lay in between. The V gene's germline CDR1 is KGHSH and CDR2 LQKENI. The CDR3 DNA follows: TGTGCCAGCTCACCCCCTACCGGGGGATCTCAGCCCCAGCATTTT. Residues: CASSPPTGGSQPQHF.

This chain joins TRBV19 and TRBJ1-4, with TRBD1 as a possible D gene (6 bases). The length of the CDR3 is 13 residues. V lost 3 bases and J lost 8, with 10 bases in between. In germline, CDR1 is LNHDA, CDR2 SQIVND (reference sequence). CDR3 in DNA: TGTGCCAGTAGTATCAGGGGAGGGGAAAAACTGTTTTTT. Translation: CASSIRGGEKLFF.

The chain carries TRBV7-3 and TRBJ2-7; 8 nucleotides agree with TRBD1. Trimming removed 3 bases from V and 2 bases from J; junction bases left unmatched: 6. The germline CDR1 and CDR2 sequences are SGHTA and FQGTGA. This CDR3 region has 15 residues. CDR3 sequence reads: CASSFSGTGAYEQYF. The CDR3 DNA reads as TGTGCCAGCAGCTTTTCTGGGACAGGCGCCTACGAGCAGTACTTC.

V gene TRBV30 combines with J gene TRBJ1-1; D is ambiguous. Trimming took off 4 bases at V and 5 bases at J, with 14 bases between the two ends. Germline V gene data show CDR1 as GTSNPN and CDR2 as SVGIG (reference sequence). The CDR3 spans 13 residues. CDR3 in amino acids: CAWTPMGRTEAFF. DNA for the CDR3: TGTGCCTGGACCCCGATGGGGAGGACTGAAGCTTTCTTT.

The rearrangement joins TRBV28 to TRBJ2-2; 13 nucleotides align to TRBD2. The trim removed 3 bases at V and 3 bases at J, leaving 4 bases unmatched. This CDR3 contains 17 residues. Germline V gene lookup returns CDR1 MDHEN and CDR2 SYDVKM. CDR3 loop: CASSLRLAGGYTGELFF. The CDR3 bases are TGTGCCAGCAGTTTGAGACTAGCGGGAGGTTACACCGGGGAGCTGTTTTTT.

This clone appeared a single time. The rearrangement links TRBV6-5 to TRBJ1-2, with D unresolved. Germline CDR1 is MNHEY and CDR2 is SVGAGI. V dropped 7 bases and J dropped 5 bases, with 11 bases sitting between them. The CDR3 length is 12 residues. The CDR3: CASKLSGYGYTF. The CDR3 nucleotides are TGTGCCAGCAAGCTCTCTGGTTATGGCTACACCTTC.

The J gene is TRBJ2-4, the V gene TRBV9, with TRBD1 identical over 8 bases. The germline V gene has CDR1 SGDLS and CDR2 YYNGEE. V shed 0 bases, J shed 5 bases, and the junction held 7 bases outside the gene matches. The CDR3 consists of 16 residues. The CDR3 is CASSVVPGGAENIQYF. CDR3 coding DNA: TGTGCCAGCAGCGTAGTCCCAGGGGGCGCCGAAAACATTCAGTACTTC.

The chain couples TRBV19 to TRBJ1-1; 8 bases are a match to TRBD1. V lost 5 bases and J lost 11; bases outside the gene matches: 10. Germline V lookup: CDR1 LNHDA, CDR2 SQIVND (reference sequence). CDR3 length: 13 residues. The CDR3 region is CASSSGQGLVAFF. In nucleotides, the CDR3 is TGTGCCAGTAGTTCCGGACAGGGTTTAGTCGCTTTCTTT.

The rearrangement joins TRBV5-4 to TRBJ2-7, with 8 bases matching TRBD2. From germline, CDR1 is SGHNT and CDR2 YYREEE (reference sequence). V shed 7 bases, J shed 3 bases, and the junction held 9 bases outside the gene matches. The CDR3 length is 14 residues. In DNA form, the CDR3 reads TGTGCCAGCGGCAATAGCGGGAAGTTCTACGAGCAGTACTTC. This encodes CASGNSGKFYEQYF. Filled out from reference TRBV5-4 and TRBJ2-7, the complete variable domain reads ETGVTQSPTHLIKTRGQQVTLRCSSQSGHNTVSWYQQALGQGPQFIFQYYREEENGRGNFPPRFSGLQFPNYSSELNVNALELDDSALYLCASGNSGKFYEQYFGPGTRLTVT.

The chain uses TRBV29-1 and TRBJ2-4, with 12 bases identical to TRBD1. Germline lookup yields CDR1 SQVTM and CDR2 ANQGSEA. The junction had 2 bases not matched to a gene; V was cut back by 7 bases and J by 7 bases. The CDR3 spans 12 residues. This CDR3 reads CSGGQGANIQYF. Written as DNA, the CDR3 is TGCAGCGGGGGACAGGGGGCGAACATTCAGTACTTC.

In its sample, this clone was seen a few times. The chain is built from TRBV19 and TRBJ2-2; TRBD1 might be the D (5 bases). V lost 1 base and J lost 4, with 13 bases in between. The germline CDR1 and CDR2 sequences are LNHDA and SQIVND (reference sequence). This CDR3 has 16 residues. The DNA of the CDR3 is TGTGCCAGTAGTATAGCAGGGCGCGCAGGCACCGGGGAGCTGTTTTTT. It yields the protein CASSIAGRAGTGELFF.

This clone was observed a handful of times. The chain joins TRBV7-9 to TRBJ1-1, with D possibly matching TRBD1 (5 bases). Trimming cost V 2 bases and J 1 base, with 11 bases left between them. CDR1 and CDR2 (germline): SEHNR, FQNEAQ (reference sequence). This CDR3 spans 15 amino acids. DNA for the CDR3: TGTGCCAGCAGCTTAAATGGGGCAGGGAACACTGAAGCTTTCTTT. This gives the protein CASSLNGAGNTEAFF.

V and J are TRBV7-2 and TRBJ2-7; the D gene is possibly TRBD2 (6 bases). Per the germline V gene, CDR1 is SGHTA and CDR2 is FQGNSA. The CDR3 runs to 15 residues. Trimming removed 1 base from V and 3 bases from J, with 13 bases in between. CDR3 DNA sequence: TGTGCCAGCAGCTTAGTAGGGCGGGGTATCTACGAGCAGTACTTC. Translated, it gives CASSLVGRGIYEQYF.